Below, 18 T cell receptor beta chains from the same sample are listed, as sequenced in a study of monozygotic twins with inflammatory bowel disease. TCRdb re-called the 5' RACE reads and gives one entry per CDR3 protein, without DNA. This sample's table has some 400,000 distinct CDR3 sequences. The source material was blood. The source of these receptors is a human donor with ulcerative colitis or Crohn's disease, or a healthy co-twin of an affected twin (not recorded which).

The V gene is TRBV11-1, the J gene TRBJ1-1; TCRdb's assignment of TRBD1 cannot be checked, as there is no DNA. Germline V gene data show CDR1 as SGHAT and CDR2 as FQDESV (reference sequence). The CDR3 runs 12 residues. The CDR3 here is CASSHPGGDAFF.

V is TRBV19 and J is TRBJ2-1; with no DNA, the TCRdb D assignment of TRBD1 cannot be verified. CDR1 LNHDA and CDR2 SQIVND come from the germline V gene (reference sequence). This CDR3 is built from 13 residues. CDR3: CASSSLQGLEQFF.

The rearrangement joins TRBV19 to TRBJ2-1; lacking DNA, the TRBD2 call made by TCRdb goes unchecked. The CDR3 loop spans 15 amino acids. Germline CDR1 reads LNHDA; CDR2 reads SQIVND (reference sequence). This CDR3 is CASSISGGGYNEQFF.

The J gene is TRBJ1-1, the V gene TRBV5-6; there is no DNA to check the TCRdb D call of TRBD1. CDR3 size: 16 residues. Germline values: CDR1 SGHDT, CDR2 YYEEEE. CDR3: CASTFNTGTGNTEAFF.

This chain joins TRBV5-1 and TRBJ2-7; the TCRdb D gene call, TRBD1, has no DNA to confirm it. The CDR3 has 16 residues. CDR1 SGHRS and CDR2 YFSETQ come from the germline V gene. This chain's CDR3 is CASSLDPQGSSHEQYF. Together with reference TRBV5-1 and TRBJ2-7, the CDR3 gives the full variable domain: KAGVTQTPRYLIKTRGQQVTLSCSPISGHRSVSWYQQTPGQGLQFLFEYFSETQRNKGNFPGRFSGRQFSNSRSEMNVSTLELGDSALYLCASSLDPQGSSHEQYFGPGTRLTVT.

The gene calls are TRBV12-3 or TRBV12-4 and TRBJ2-5. The CDR3 contains 12 residues. The CDR3: CASSLVSETQYF.

V and J are TRBV7-8 and TRBJ2-7; without DNA, the TCRdb call of TRBD1 cannot be checked. This CDR3 has 15 residues. Germline lookup yields CDR1 SGHVS and CDR2 FQNEAQ. The CDR3 loop is CASSPDRVNSYEQYF.

V usage is TRBV29-1 and J usage is TRBJ1-3; TCRdb's D call, TRBD1, is unchecked because there is no DNA. Per germline, CDR1 SQVTM and CDR2 ANQGSEA. This CDR3 is 15 amino acids long. The chain's CDR3 is CSVEETGGIGNTIYF.

V gene TRBV23-1 combines with J gene TRBJ2-7; TCRdb's assignment of TRBD1 cannot be checked, as there is no DNA. TRBV23-1 is labeled an ORF, and its function is uncertain. This CDR3 contains 15 residues. CDR3 sequence: CASSQLRDRANEQYF.

The chain uses TRBV7-9 and TRBJ2-7; TCRdb designates TRBD1, a call that cannot be tested without DNA. Germline V gives CDR1 SEHNR, CDR2 FQNEAQ (reference sequence). The CDR3 consists of 13 residues. CDR3 residues: CASTRDNSYEQYF.

V gene TRBV7-2 combines with J gene TRBJ1-1. CDR3 size: 14 residues. Looked up from germline, CDR1 is SGHTA and CDR2 is FQGNSA. The CDR3 loop reads CASSFDISGTEAFF.

The chain couples TRBV20-1 to TRBJ2-2; no DNA is available, so the TRBD2 call from TCRdb remains unchecked. Germline values: CDR1 DFQATT, CDR2 SNEGSKA (reference sequence). The CDR3 is 17 amino acids. The chain's CDR3 is CSASLGLAGAGAGELFF.

The J gene is TRBJ1-4, the V gene TRBV3-1. The CDR3 has 15 residues. CDR1 and CDR2 (germline): LGHDT, YNNKEL (reference sequence). This chain's CDR3 is CASSRDPATNEKLFF. Full variable domain (remainder filled in from reference TRBV3-1 and TRBJ1-4): DTAVSQTPKYLVTQMGNDKSIKCEQNLGHDTMYWYKQDSKKFLKIMFSYNNKELIINETVPNRFSPKSPDKAHLNLHINSLELGDSAVYFCASSRDPATNEKLFFGSGTQLSVL.

The J gene is TRBJ2-1, the V gene TRBV7-8; TCRdb indicates TRBD1, and absent DNA this call remains unverified. The CDR3 totals 16 residues. Germline CDR1 reads SGHVS; CDR2 reads FQNEAQ. The CDR3 sequence: CASSLGYRVTYNEQFF.

The chain combines TRBV29-1 with TRBJ1-2. The CDR3 length is 12 residues. The germline V gene encodes CDR1 SQVTM and CDR2 ANQGSEA. This CDR3 reads CSVPAANYGYTF. The whole variable domain, filled in from reference TRBV29-1 and TRBJ1-2, reads SAVISQKPSRDICQRGTSLTIQCQVDSQVTMMFWYRQQPGQSLTLIATANQGSEATYESGFVIDKFPISRPNLTFSTLTVSNMSPEDSSIYLCSVPAANYGYTFGSGTRLTVV.

This chain links TRBV6-5 with TRBJ1-2. Germline assignment: CDR1 MNHEY and CDR2 SVGAGI. This CDR3 is built from 12 residues. CDR3 in amino acids: CASMAGGSGYTF.

The chain is built from TRBV19 and TRBJ1-3; TCRdb outputs TRBD1, but without DNA this stays unchecked. Germline-derived CDR1 and CDR2 are LNHDA and SQIVND (reference sequence). The CDR3 runs to 15 residues. CDR3 sequence reads: CASSIRGKNGNTIYF.

This chain joins TRBV20-1 and TRBJ2-7; TCRdb outputs TRBD1, but without DNA this stays unchecked. This CDR3 has 14 residues. Germline-derived CDR1 and CDR2 are DFQATT and SNEGSKA (reference sequence). CDR3 protein: CSARRTELIYEQYF.